Included here is one TCR beta chain sequence, with context. These data originate in a study of shared clonotypes between healthy human individuals. Trimming took off 2 bases at V and 6 bases at J, with 9 bases between the two ends. CDR3 size: 12 residues. CDR1 and CDR2 from the germline V gene are SGDLS and YYNGEE. CD45RO-negative, CCR7-selected cells formed the naive CD8 fraction, which excluded terminally differentiated effector memory CD45RA+ cells. Caucasian adults living in Nashville, Tennessee, provided all samples. As originally analysed: Sequence data from immunoSEQ were junction-only and lacked quality scores; consequently, filtering differed. Profiling relied on immunoSEQ multiplex PCR, and the TCRdb table lists in-frame clones only, not all of them. Clone size and the V and J calls come from that table; the DNA yielded D and trimming. The sample records some 800,000 clones, 80% to 95% being singletons.

The sequence came from a man aged 30-40 years in good health. The sample comprised naive CD8+ T cells sorted from blood. The chain recombines TRBV9 with TRBJ2-7; D remains ambiguous. The CDR3 loop reads CASSVDGSEQYF. The CDR3, as DNA: TGTGCCAGCAGCGTCGATGGGTCCGAGCAGTACTTC.